The rows below give T cell receptor beta chains drawn from one sample of a study of blood T cell repertoires in COVID-19. Sequencing was performed with immunoSEQ multiplex PCR; in TCRdb, only in-frame clones are kept and a portion is missing. This table has approximately 67,000 clones, about 91% appearing once. Input material: peripheral blood. Receptors were obtained from a human donor in a cohort sampled during active COVID-19. CDR3s leave out the opening cysteine and the closing phenylalanine or tryptophan. Part of the rows lack a size; the others show once, few, many or a class for expanded clones.

medium-sized | TRBJ2-7 | TRBV19 | ASSVSGLAGSSYEQY
. | TRBJ2-3 | TRBV5-1 | ASSMAGVGTDTQY
. | TRBJ2-3 | TRBV6-6 | ASSYGTGQITDTQY
. | TRBJ1-2 | TRBV10-3 | AISRDRREGYT
. | TRBJ1-4 | TRBV19 | ASSIGQGVLNEKLF
. | TRBJ2-5 | TRBV6-2/TRBV6-3 | ASSPQGAWETQY
. | TRBJ1-1 | TRBV19 | ASGRQGPSGNTEAF
once | TRBJ1-6 | TRBV28 | ASSSPLKGGSPLH
. | TRBJ2-5 | TRBV11-2 | ASSGGLAARETQY
. | TRBJ1-6 | TRBV20-1 | SASSGNNSPLH